This TCR beta chain was sequenced for a study of blood T cell repertoires in COVID-19. The data were produced by immunoSEQ multiplex PCR, yet TCRdb's version contains in-frame clones alone and is incomplete. The table includes around 200,000 clones, approximately 78% detected once. Trimming took 0 bases from V and 0 from J, leaving 5 bases between them. Germline CDR1 and CDR2: GTSNPN and SVGIG (reference sequence). The CDR3 is 13 amino acids. The sequence was obtained from a man in his forties who had recovered from COVID-19. Sequenced input: PBMCs or T cells enriched from blood (not recorded which). This sequence joins TRBV30 and TRBJ1-1; no clear D. The CDR3 region is CAWSVTLNTEAFF. CDR3 coding DNA: TGTGCCTGGAGTGTCACATTGAACACTGAAGCTTTCTTT.